Shown below are 30 T cell receptor beta chains from a single sample sequenced in a study of blood T cells in healthy people across ages. Primers used in a second PCR of about 7 to 11 cycles were a sample-barcoded 5' primer and a J-beta primer mix. In TCRdb, the 5' RACE reads were re-called with MiXCR into one record per CDR3 protein. The sample shows roughly 1,300,000 distinct CDR3 sequences, approximately 59% of them seen only once. Specimen: blood. These receptors were collected from a man aged 18 to 30 in good health.

The chain couples TRBV6-1 to TRBJ1-2; D is uncertain. The CDR3 is made up of 13 amino acids. V lost 2 bases and J lost 3, with 7 bases in between. Germline V gene sequence: CDR1 MNHNS, CDR2 SASEGT. CDR3 DNA: TGTGCCAGCAGTGAACAGACTTACTATGGCTACACCTTC. Its protein is CASSEQTYYGYTF.

The sample holds a few counts of this clonotype. The V call is TRBV5-1, the J call TRBJ2-7, with 11 bases lining up with TRBD2. The CDR3 sequence is 16 residues long. The germline CDR1 and CDR2 sequences are SGHRS and YFSETQ. Germline trimming cut 2 bases from V and 5 bases from J; bases unmatched to any gene: 9. The CDR3: CASSLIISGGAHEQYF. The CDR3 DNA reads TGCGCCAGCAGCTTAATAATTAGCGGGGGGGCCCACGAGCAGTACTTC.

The chain has TRBV6-6 and TRBJ1-2; D not resolved. Germline V gene sequence: CDR1 MNHNY, CDR2 SVGAGI (reference sequence). The CDR3 is 17 amino acids. Trimming took off 0 bases at V and 0 bases at J, with 14 bases between the two ends. The CDR3 spells CASSYSPQKLANYGYTF. The CDR3 DNA follows: TGTGCCAGCAGTTACTCTCCGCAGAAGTTAGCTAACTATGGCTACACCTTC.

The chain employs TRBV29-1 and TRBJ2-7; perhaps D is TRBD1 or TRBD2 (5 bases each). The germline V gene encodes CDR1 SQVTM and CDR2 ANQGSEA. CDR3 length: 14 residues. Trimming left V 4 bases short and J 3 bases short, with 16 bases between. The CDR3 nucleotides read TGCAGCGTTGTCGGGACCTACGACAGCTACGAGCAGTACTTC. Amino acids: CSVVGTYDSYEQYF.

Only a few counts were recorded for this clonotype. J is TRBJ1-2 and V is TRBV14; D remains unclear. V lost 0 bases and J 0 bases, leaving 11 bases between the germline ends. Germline lookup yields CDR1 SGHDN and CDR2 FVKESK. The CDR3 is 16 amino acids. The CDR3 DNA is TGTGCCAGCAGCCAAGATTTCCGCGGGGCTAACTATGGCTACACCTTC. Its protein is CASSQDFRGANYGYTF. Variable domain in full (rest from reference TRBV14 and TRBJ1-2): EAGVTQFPSHSVIEKGQTVTLRCDPISGHDNLYWYRRVMGKEIKFLLHFVKESKQDESGMPNNRFLAERTGGTYSTLKVQPAELEDSGVYFCASSQDFRGANYGYTFGSGTRLTVV.

V usage is TRBV27 and J usage is TRBJ2-1; tentatively, D is TRBD1 or TRBD2 (5 bases each). This CDR3 contains 14 residues. Germline assignment: CDR1 MNHEY and CDR2 SMNVEV (reference sequence). The V end was cut by 11 bases, the J end by 10 bases, with 24 bases between. The CDR3 loop is CACKGTVDLGEQFF. The CDR3 region has the DNA TGTGCCTGCAAAGGGACGGTGGATCTAGGCGAGCAGTTCTTC.

The chain carries TRBV29-1 and TRBJ2-1, with D perhaps matching TRBD2 (5 bases). Germline V gene sequence: CDR1 SQVTM, CDR2 ANQGSEA. This CDR3 region has 12 residues. V was trimmed by 4 bases and J by 8 bases, leaving 12 bases between them. CDR3 sequence reads: CSVVRGRDEQFF. In DNA, the CDR3 is TGCAGCGTTGTGCGAGGGAGAGATGAGCAGTTCTTC.

V usage is TRBV4-1 and J usage is TRBJ2-7; D may be TRBD1 or TRBD2 (5 bases each). The germline V gene has CDR1 MGHRA and CDR2 YSYEKL. V gave up 0 bases and J gave up 3 bases, with 21 bases separating them. CDR3 length equals 18 residues. As DNA, the CDR3 is TGCGCCAGCAGCCAAGAGGGGATAGAGGGGACGTTCTACTACGAGCAGTACTTC. Translated: CASSQEGIEGTFYYEQYF.

The chain is built from TRBV7-2 and TRBJ2-4; D uncertain. The last part of the DNA fits TRBJ2-5 better; the J call may be wrong. Germline V lookup: CDR1 SGHTA, CDR2 FQGNSA. This CDR3 has 14 amino acids. The CDR3 region is CASSSGPYGETQYF. Here the CDR3 DNA reads TGTGCCAGCAGCTCCGGACCCTACGGAGAGACCCAGTACTTC.

The V gene is TRBV20-1, the J gene TRBJ2-6, with TRBD1 matching 9 bases. In germline, CDR1 is DFQATT, CDR2 SNEGSKA (reference sequence). The CDR3 has 15 amino acids. Trimming cost V 6 bases and J 2 bases; bases outside gene matches: 5. In DNA, the CDR3 is TGCAGTGCCCGGGACAGGGCGGCTGGGGCCAACGTCCTGACTTTC. Residues: CSARDRAAGANVLTF.

This clonotype was detected only a few times. The chain uses TRBV7-6 and TRBJ2-3, with 11 bases identical to TRBD2. CDR3 length: 16 amino acids. V was pared by 5 bases and J by 6 bases, with 10 bases of the junction left unmatched. Germline V gene data show CDR1 as SGHVS and CDR2 as FNYEAQ. CDR3 sequence (DNA): TGTGCCAGCAGCCCAATAGCGGGGGGGCCATCCGATACGCAGTATTTT. It translates to CASSPIAGGPSDTQYF.

The chain carries TRBV15 and TRBJ2-5, with D unresolved. The assigned J gene may be wrong: the sequence end matches TRBJ2-7 better. This CDR3 region has 13 residues. CDR1 and CDR2 from the germline V gene are LNHNV and YYDKDF (reference sequence). The CDR3 nucleotides are TGTGCCACCAGCGAGACAACGGCCTACGAGCAGTACTTC. Its translation: CATSETTAYEQYF.

This clonotype was observed once. Sequence at one end of the junction differs from germline and may be a read error. The chain employs TRBV27 and TRBJ2-7; D call uncertain. This CDR3 region has 14 residues. CDR1 MNHEY and CDR2 SMNVEV come from the germline V gene (reference sequence). This CDR3 is CASAPAVNSDEQYF. CDR3 coding DNA: TGTGCCAGCGCTCCTGCGGTCAACTCCGACGAGCAGTACTTC.

V gene TRBV7-8 combines with J gene TRBJ2-3; the match to TRBD1 covers 8 bases. This CDR3 comprises 16 residues. The V gene end was trimmed by 4 bases and the J gene end by 2 bases; junction bases not matched to a gene: 8. CDR1 is SGHVS and CDR2 is FQNEAQ in the germline V gene. The CDR3 reads CASSSRTGRNTDTQYF. DNA for the CDR3: TGTGCCAGCAGCTCAAGGACAGGGAGGAACACAGATACGCAGTATTTT.

The gene calls are TRBV29-1 and TRBJ2-7; D is perhaps TRBD1 or TRBD2 (5 bases each). Trimming took off 3 bases at V and 4 bases at J, with 19 bases between the two ends. Germline V gene lookup returns CDR1 SQVTM and CDR2 ANQGSEA. There are 15 residues in the CDR3. CDR3 in amino acids: CSVDGGAGEFYEQYF. DNA for the CDR3: TGCAGCGTTGATGGGGGTGCCGGGGAATTTTACGAGCAGTACTTC.

To note about this clonotype: The junction departs from the called germline gene at one end, perhaps through a read error. This chain joins TRBV7-2 and TRBJ1-4, with TRBD1 as a possible D gene (5 bases). The CDR3 loop spans 14 amino acids. Germline CDR1 is SGHTA and CDR2 is FQGNSA. Here the CDR3 reads CASSLVVGTEKLFF. CDR3 coding DNA: TGTGCCAGCAGCTTAGTTGTGGGGACCGAAAAACTATTTTTT.

The chain is built from TRBV2 and TRBJ1-4, with D uncertain. Germline CDR1 and CDR2: SNHLY and FYNNEI. The CDR3 extends over 14 amino acids. Trimming stripped 3 bases from V and 0 bases from J, with 5 bases between. The CDR3 region is CASSDYPTNEKLFF. In DNA, the CDR3 is TGTGCCAGCAGTGATTATCCAACTAATGAAAAACTGTTTTTT.

The chain joins TRBV6-6 to TRBJ2-3; no clear D gene. The germline V gene encodes CDR1 MNHNY and CDR2 SVGAGI (reference sequence). V was trimmed by 3 bases and J by 4 bases, leaving 8 bases between them. This CDR3 spans 13 amino acids. CDR3 coding DNA: TGTGCCAGCAGTTATCTGTTTGCAGATACGCAGTATTTT. As protein: CASSYLFADTQYF.

This chain links TRBV29-1 with TRBJ2-5; D gene ambiguous. Between the trimmed V and J ends, which lost 4 bases and 5 bases, there was a span of 8 bases. Germline V gene lookup returns CDR1 SQVTM and CDR2 ANQGSEA. The CDR3 extends over 11 amino acids. The CDR3 sequence: CSVAAPETQYF. The DNA for the CDR3 is TGCAGCGTTGCCGCCCCTGAGACCCAGTACTTC.

This clonotype turned up a few times. V is TRBV29-1 and J is TRBJ2-7; D unresolved. The CDR3 has 14 residues. V lost 2 bases, J lost 3 bases, and 14 bases lay in between. Germline-derived CDR1 and CDR2 are SQVTM and ANQGSEA. The CDR3 is CSVESRQEDYEQYF. CDR3 DNA sequence: TGCAGCGTTGAATCAAGGCAGGAAGACTACGAGCAGTACTTC.

The chain employs TRBV5-1 and TRBJ1-1, with D tentatively TRBD1 (5 bases). Germline CDR1 SGHRS, CDR2 YFSETQ. The CDR3 runs to 18 residues. The V gene lost 4 bases and the J gene lost 4 bases, with 26 bases spanning the gap. CDR3 sequence: CASSRGAVREVGSTEAFF. The CDR3 DNA follows: TGCGCCAGCAGCCGAGGGGCGGTAAGGGAAGTGGGAAGCACTGAAGCTTTCTTT. Supplemented by reference TRBV5-1 and TRBJ1-1, the full variable domain reads KAGVTQTPRYLIKTRGQQVTLSCSPISGHRSVSWYQQTPGQGLQFLFEYFSETQRNKGNFPGRFSGRQFSNSRSEMNVSTLELGDSALYLCASSRGAVREVGSTEAFFGQGTRLTVV.

The J gene is TRBJ2-7, the V gene TRBV6-5, with D unresolved. The CDR3 is 13 residues long. CDR1 and CDR2 (germline): MNHEY, SVGAGI. Deletions cut 2 bases from V and 3 bases from J, with 8 bases between. The CDR3, as DNA: TGTGCCAGCAGTTACGGGGTTAACTACGAGCAGTACTTC. Translating it yields CASSYGVNYEQYF.

The chain joins TRBV20-1 to TRBJ2-3; 8 positions match TRBD1. The CDR3 sequence is 17 residues long. Germline V gene lookup returns CDR1 DFQATT and CDR2 SNEGSKA (reference sequence). The trim removed 3 bases at V and 4 bases at J, leaving 15 bases unmatched. CDR3: CSARAPGQVSSADTQYF. CDR3 sequence (DNA): TGCAGTGCTAGGGCCCCGGGACAGGTTAGCTCTGCAGATACGCAGTATTTT.

This clonotype was observed a handful of times. The chain is built from TRBV6-5 and TRBJ2-7, with 10 bases lining up with TRBD2. CDR1 is MNHEY, CDR2 SVGAGI, per germline. This CDR3 spans 16 amino acids. After removal of 2 bases from V and 1 base from J, the junction contained 5 bases not matched to a gene. This chain's CDR3 is CASSYAGTSVSYEQYF. CDR3 DNA: TGTGCCAGCAGTTACGCCGGGACTAGCGTGTCCTACGAGCAGTACTTC.

The table lists this clonotype with many counts. V and J are TRBV7-9 and TRBJ1-1; D may be TRBD1 (5 bases). Between the trimmed V and J ends, which lost 6 bases and 5 bases, there was a span of 10 bases. The CDR3 loop spans 12 amino acids. CDR1 SEHNR and CDR2 FQNEAQ come from the germline V gene (reference sequence). CDR3 sequence reads: CASSPPGTEAFF. CDR3 DNA: TGTGCCAGCAGTCCTCCAGGGACTGAAGCTTTCTTT.

This clonotype was recorded a few times. The genes are TRBV29-1 and TRBJ2-7; the match to TRBD2 covers 7 bases. Near its end, the DNA agrees better with TRBJ2-5, so the J call may be wrong. From germline, CDR1 is SQVTM and CDR2 ANQGSEA. The CDR3 spans 13 residues. Here the CDR3 DNA reads TGCAGCCCGTCGGGCGGGAGTGAAGAGACCCAGTACTTC. This translates into CSPSGGSEETQYF.

Regarding this clonotype: Just one base apart from a much larger clone, this may be a read error. The chain recombines TRBV30 with TRBJ2-6, with D perhaps TRBD2 (5 bases). V lost 3 bases to trimming and J lost 8 bases, with 11 bases between them. There are 13 residues in the CDR3. The V gene's germline CDR1 is GTSNPN and CDR2 SVGIG (reference sequence). The CDR3, as DNA: TGTGCCTGGAGCACTACCGGGACCAACGTCCTGACTTTC. Protein product: CAWSTTGTNVLTF.

V and J are TRBV3-1 and TRBJ2-1; a possible D gene is TRBD2 (5 bases). This CDR3 comprises 15 residues. The V end was cut by 2 bases, the J end by 7 bases, with 15 bases between. Germline loops: CDR1 LGHDT, CDR2 YNNKEL (reference sequence). This chain's CDR3 is CASSQNGLPGNEQFF. The CDR3 DNA reads TGTGCCAGCAGCCAAAACGGTCTCCCGGGGAATGAGCAGTTCTTC.

This CDR3 reads CASGTVTTSTDTQYF. CDR3 in DNA: TGTGCCAGCGGGACTGTAACTACTAGCACAGATACGCAGTATTTT. The rearrangement uses TRBV13 and TRBJ2-3; possibly TRBD2 for D (6 bases). V was cut by 8 bases and J by 0 bases, with 15 bases left in between. The germline CDR1 and CDR2 sequences are PRHDT and FYEKMQ (reference sequence). The CDR3 runs to 15 residues.

This clonotype was seen only a few times. This rearrangement joins TRBV7-9 to TRBJ1-2; no definite D call. Germline V gene lookup returns CDR1 SEHNR and CDR2 FQNEAQ (reference sequence). Trimming stripped 5 bases from V and 7 bases from J, with 11 bases between. The CDR3 contains 12 residues. This CDR3 reads CASSLQMLGYTF. CDR3 bases: TGTGCCAGCAGCCTCCAGATGCTTGGCTACACCTTC.